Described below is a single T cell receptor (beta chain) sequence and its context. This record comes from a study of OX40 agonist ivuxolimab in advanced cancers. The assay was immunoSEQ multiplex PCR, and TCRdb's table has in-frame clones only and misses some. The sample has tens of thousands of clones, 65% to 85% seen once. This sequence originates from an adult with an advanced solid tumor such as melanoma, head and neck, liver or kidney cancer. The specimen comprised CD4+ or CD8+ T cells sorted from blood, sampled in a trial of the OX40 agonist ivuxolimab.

This CDR3 is CASSLRGTGISSYNEQFF. The CDR3 DNA is TGTGCCAGCAGTTTGAGGGGAACGGGAATTAGCTCCTACAATGAGCAGTTCTTC. The V gene is TRBV28, the J gene TRBJ2-1; D may be TRBD1 or TRBD2 (5 bases each). Looked up from germline, CDR1 is MDHEN and CDR2 is SYDVKM. Trimming removed 3 bases at V and 0 bases at J, with 18 bases between. This CDR3 region has 18 residues.